This TCR beta chain comes out of a study of Graves' ophthalmopathy and Graves' hyperthyroidism. Amplified TCR beta CDR3 regions were obtained using RNA transcripts as template. The first round was an RT-PCR with HTBI primers, and the second round was a multiplex PCR. Each CDR3 protein gets one entry after TCRdb re-called the multiplex PCR reads with MiXCR. The repertoire has 650,000 to 800,000 distinct CDR3 sequences, about 38% of them found once; the top ten carry over 2.5%. Patients with other autoimmune diseases, uncontrolled infections, pregnancy or lactation were excluded. CDR3 length equals 12 residues.

Specimen: peripheral blood. V gene TRBV12-3 or TRBV12-4 combines with J gene TRBJ2-2; TRBD2 is a possible D gene (5 bases). The J call may not be correct, given that the DNA end is closer to TRBJ2-1. This clonotype was obtained from an adult man with Graves' ophthalmopathy. The CDR3: CASSGVSGEQFF. The CDR3 DNA is TGTGCCAGCAGTGGGGTTTCGGGGGAGCAGTTCTTC.